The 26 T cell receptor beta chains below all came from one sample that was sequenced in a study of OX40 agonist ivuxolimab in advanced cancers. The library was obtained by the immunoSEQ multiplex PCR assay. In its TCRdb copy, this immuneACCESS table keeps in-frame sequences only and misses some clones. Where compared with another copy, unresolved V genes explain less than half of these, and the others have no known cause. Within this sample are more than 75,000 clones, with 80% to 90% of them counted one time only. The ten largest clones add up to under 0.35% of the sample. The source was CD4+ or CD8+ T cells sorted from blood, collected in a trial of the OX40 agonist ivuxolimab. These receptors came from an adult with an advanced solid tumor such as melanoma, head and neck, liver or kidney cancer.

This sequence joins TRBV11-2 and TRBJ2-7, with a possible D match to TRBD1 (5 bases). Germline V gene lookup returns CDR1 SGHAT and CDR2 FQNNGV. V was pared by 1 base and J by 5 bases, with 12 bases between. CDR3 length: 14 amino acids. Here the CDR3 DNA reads TGTGCCAGCAGCTTAGCTCAGACGGACAACGAGCAGTACGTC. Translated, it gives CASSLAQTDNEQYV.

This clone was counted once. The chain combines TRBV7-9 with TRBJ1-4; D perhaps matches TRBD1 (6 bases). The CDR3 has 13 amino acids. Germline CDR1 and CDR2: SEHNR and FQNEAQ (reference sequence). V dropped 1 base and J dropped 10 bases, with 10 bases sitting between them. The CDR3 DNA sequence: TGTGCCAGCAGCTTAGAGGGGGTTGGAAAACTGTTTTTT. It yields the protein CASSLEGVGKLFF.

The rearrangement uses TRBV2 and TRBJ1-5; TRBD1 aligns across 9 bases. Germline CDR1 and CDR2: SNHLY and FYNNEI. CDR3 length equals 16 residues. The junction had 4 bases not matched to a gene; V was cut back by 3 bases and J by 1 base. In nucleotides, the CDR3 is TGTGCCAGCAGTGATGGACAGGGGACCAGCAATCAGCCCCAGCATTTT. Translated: CASSDGQGTSNQPQHF.

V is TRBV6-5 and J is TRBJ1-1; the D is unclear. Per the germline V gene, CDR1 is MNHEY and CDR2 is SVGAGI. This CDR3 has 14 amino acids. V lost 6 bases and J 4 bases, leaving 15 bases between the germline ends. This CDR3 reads CASREGGSGTEAFF. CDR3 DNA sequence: TGTGCCAGCAGGGAGGGAGGGAGCGGCACTGAAGCTTTCTTT.

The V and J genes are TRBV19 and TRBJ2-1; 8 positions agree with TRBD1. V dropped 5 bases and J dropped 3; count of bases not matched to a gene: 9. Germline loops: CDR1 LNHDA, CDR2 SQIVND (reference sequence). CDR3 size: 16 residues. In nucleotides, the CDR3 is TGTGCCAGTAGTCCCACCCGTGGACAGGGCTACAATGAGCAGTTCTTC. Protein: CASSPTRGQGYNEQFF.

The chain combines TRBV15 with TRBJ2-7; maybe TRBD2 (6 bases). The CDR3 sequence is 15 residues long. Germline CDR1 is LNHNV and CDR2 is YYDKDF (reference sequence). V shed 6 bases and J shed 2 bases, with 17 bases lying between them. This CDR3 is CATSPSLGGTYEQYF. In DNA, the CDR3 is TGTGCCACCAGTCCGAGTCTCGGGGGAACCTACGAGCAGTACTTC.

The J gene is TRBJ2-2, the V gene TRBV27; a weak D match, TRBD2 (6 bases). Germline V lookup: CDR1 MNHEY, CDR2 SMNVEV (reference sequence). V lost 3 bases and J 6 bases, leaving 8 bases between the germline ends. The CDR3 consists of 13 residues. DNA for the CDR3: TGTGCCAGCAGTTTGAGGGACTCCGGGGAGCTGTTTTTT. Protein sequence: CASSLRDSGELFF.

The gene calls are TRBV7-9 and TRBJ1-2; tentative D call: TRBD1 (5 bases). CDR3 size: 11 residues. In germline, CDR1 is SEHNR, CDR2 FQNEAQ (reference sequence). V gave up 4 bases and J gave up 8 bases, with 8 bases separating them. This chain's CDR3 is CASSWGEGYTF. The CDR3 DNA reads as TGTGCCAGCAGCTGGGGGGAGGGCTACACCTTC.

This CDR3 reads CASSLTSGGRQRGYTF. The CDR3 DNA sequence: TGTGCCAGCAGCTTAACCTCCGGAGGACGGCAAAGGGGCTACACCTTC. The chain employs TRBV7-2 and TRBJ1-2; no reliable D call. The CDR3 totals 16 residues. Per germline, CDR1 SGHTA and CDR2 FQGNSA. With 2 bases removed from V and 8 bases from J, the gap between germline ends came to 21 bases.

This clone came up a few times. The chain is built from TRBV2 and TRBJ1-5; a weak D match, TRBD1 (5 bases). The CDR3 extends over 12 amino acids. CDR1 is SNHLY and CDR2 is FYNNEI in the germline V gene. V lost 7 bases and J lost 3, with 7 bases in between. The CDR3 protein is CASKTDNQPQHF. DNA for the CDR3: TGTGCCAGCAAGACAGACAATCAGCCCCAGCATTTT. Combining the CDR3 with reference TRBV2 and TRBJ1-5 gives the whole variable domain EPEVTQTPSHQVTQMGQEVILRCVPISNHLYFYWYRQILGQKVEFLVSFYNNEISEKSEIFDDQFSVERPDGSNFTLKIRSTKLEDSAMYFCASKTDNQPQHFGDGTRLSIL.

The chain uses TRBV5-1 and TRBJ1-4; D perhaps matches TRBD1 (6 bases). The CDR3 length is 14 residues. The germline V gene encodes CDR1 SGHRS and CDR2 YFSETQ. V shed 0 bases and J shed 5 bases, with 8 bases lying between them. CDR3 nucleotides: TGCGCCAGCAGCTTGGGAGGGGGAAATGAAAAACTGTTTTTT. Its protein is CASSLGGGNEKLFF.

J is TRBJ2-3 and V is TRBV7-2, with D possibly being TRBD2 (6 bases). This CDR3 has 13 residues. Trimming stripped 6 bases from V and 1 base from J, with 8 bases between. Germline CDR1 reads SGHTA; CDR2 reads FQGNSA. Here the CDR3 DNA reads TGTGCCAGCAGTAGCGGTCGCACAGATACGCAGTATTTT. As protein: CASSSGRTDTQYF.

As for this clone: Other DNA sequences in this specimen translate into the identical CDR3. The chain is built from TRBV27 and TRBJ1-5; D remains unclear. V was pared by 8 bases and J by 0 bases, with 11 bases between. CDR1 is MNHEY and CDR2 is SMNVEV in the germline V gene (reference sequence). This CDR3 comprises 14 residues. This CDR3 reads CASSYSYSNQPQHF. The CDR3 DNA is TGTGCCAGCTCCTACAGCTATAGCAATCAGCCCCAGCATTTT.

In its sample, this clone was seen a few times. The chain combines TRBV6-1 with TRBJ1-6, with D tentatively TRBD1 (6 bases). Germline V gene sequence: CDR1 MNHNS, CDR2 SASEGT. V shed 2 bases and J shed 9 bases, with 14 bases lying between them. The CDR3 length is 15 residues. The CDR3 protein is CASSEISGGGSPLHF. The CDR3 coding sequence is TGTGCCAGCAGTGAAATTAGCGGAGGGGGTTCACCCCTCCACTTT.

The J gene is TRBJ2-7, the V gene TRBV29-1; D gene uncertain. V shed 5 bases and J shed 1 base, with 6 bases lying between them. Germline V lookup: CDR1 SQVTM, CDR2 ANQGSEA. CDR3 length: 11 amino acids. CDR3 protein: CSVRISYEQYF. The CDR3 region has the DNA TGCAGCGTTAGGATTTCCTACGAGCAGTACTTC.

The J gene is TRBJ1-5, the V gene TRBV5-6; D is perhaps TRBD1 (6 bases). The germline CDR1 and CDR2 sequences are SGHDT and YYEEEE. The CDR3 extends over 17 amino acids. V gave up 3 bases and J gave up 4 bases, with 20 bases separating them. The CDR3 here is CASSSRQASGPNQPQHF. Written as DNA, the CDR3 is TGTGCCAGCAGCTCTAGACAGGCATCGGGGCCAAATCAGCCCCAGCATTTT.

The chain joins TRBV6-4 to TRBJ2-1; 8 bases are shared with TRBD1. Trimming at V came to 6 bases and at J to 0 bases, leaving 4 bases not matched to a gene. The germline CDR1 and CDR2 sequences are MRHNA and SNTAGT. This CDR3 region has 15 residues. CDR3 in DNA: TGTGCCAGCAGCCCCGGGACAGGCTCCTACAATGAGCAGTTCTTC. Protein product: CASSPGTGSYNEQFF.

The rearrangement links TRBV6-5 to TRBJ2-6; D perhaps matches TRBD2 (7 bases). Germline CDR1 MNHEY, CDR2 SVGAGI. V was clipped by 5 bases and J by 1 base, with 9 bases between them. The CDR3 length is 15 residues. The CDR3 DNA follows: TGTGCCAGCAGTCGGGGGGCTTCTGGGGCCAACGTCCTGACTTTC. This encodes CASSRGASGANVLTF.

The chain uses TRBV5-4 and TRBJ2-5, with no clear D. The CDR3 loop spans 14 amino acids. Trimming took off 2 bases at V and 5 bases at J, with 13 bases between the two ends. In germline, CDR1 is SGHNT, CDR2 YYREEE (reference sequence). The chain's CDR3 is CASSFPEIPETQYF. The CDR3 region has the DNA TGTGCCAGCAGCTTCCCAGAAATCCCGGAGACCCAGTACTTC. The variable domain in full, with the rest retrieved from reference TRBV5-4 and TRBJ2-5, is ETGVTQSPTHLIKTRGQQVTLRCSSQSGHNTVSWYQQALGQGPQFIFQYYREEENGRGNFPPRFSGLQFPNYSSELNVNALELDDSALYLCASSFPEIPETQYFGPGTRLLVL.

The CDR3: CASSQVVNEQFF. The CDR3 bases are TGCGCCAGCAGCCAAGTTGTCAATGAGCAGTTCTTC. This rearrangement joins TRBV4-1 to TRBJ2-1; D ambiguous. The CDR3 is 12 amino acids. Germline CDR1 MGHRA, CDR2 YSYEKL. V lost 1 base and J 6 bases, leaving 4 bases between the germline ends.

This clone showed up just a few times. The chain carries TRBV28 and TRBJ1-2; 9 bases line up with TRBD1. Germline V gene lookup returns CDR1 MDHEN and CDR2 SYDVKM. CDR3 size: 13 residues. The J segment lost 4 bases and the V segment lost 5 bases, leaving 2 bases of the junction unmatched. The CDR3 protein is CASSTGGLYGYTF. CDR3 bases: TGTGCCAGCAGTACAGGGGGCCTCTATGGCTACACCTTC.

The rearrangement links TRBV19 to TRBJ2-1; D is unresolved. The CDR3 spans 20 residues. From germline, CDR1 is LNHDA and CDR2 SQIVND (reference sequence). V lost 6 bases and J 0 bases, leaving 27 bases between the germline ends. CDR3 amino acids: CASSPPIDRGPSFSYNEQFF. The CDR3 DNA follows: TGTGCCAGTAGCCCTCCCATTGATCGAGGCCCAAGCTTCTCCTACAATGAGCAGTTCTTC.

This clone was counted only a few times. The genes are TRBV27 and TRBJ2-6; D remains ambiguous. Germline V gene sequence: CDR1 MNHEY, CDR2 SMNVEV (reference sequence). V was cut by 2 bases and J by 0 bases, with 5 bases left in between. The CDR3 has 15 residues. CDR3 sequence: CASSLRFSGANVLTF. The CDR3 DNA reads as TGTGCCAGCAGTTTAAGATTCTCTGGGGCCAACGTCCTGACTTTC.

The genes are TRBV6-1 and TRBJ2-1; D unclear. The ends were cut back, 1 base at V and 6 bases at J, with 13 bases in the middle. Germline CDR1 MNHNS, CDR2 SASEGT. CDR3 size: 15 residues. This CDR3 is CASSEGGAWANEQFF. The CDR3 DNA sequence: TGTGCCAGCAGTGAAGGTGGCGCCTGGGCCAATGAGCAGTTCTTC.

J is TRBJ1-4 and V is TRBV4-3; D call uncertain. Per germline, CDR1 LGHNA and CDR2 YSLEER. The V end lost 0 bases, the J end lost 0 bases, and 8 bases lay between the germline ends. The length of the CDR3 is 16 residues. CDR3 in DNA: TGCGCCAGCAGCCAAGATCGGATTGCAACTAATGAAAAACTGTTTTTT. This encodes CASSQDRIATNEKLFF.

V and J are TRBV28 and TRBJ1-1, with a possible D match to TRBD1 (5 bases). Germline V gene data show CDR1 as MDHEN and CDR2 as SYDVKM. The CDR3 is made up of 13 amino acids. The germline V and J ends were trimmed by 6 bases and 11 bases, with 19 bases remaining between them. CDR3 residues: CASSRTQGWEAFF. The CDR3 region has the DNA TGTGCCAGCAGCCGTACCCAGGGCTGGGAGGCTTTCTTT. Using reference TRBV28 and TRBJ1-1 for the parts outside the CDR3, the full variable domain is DVKVTQSSRYLVKRTGEKVFLECVQDMDHENMFWYRQDPGLGLRLIYFSYDVKMKEKGDIPEGYSVSREKKERFSLILESASTNQTSMYLCASSRTQGWEAFFGQGTRLTVV.